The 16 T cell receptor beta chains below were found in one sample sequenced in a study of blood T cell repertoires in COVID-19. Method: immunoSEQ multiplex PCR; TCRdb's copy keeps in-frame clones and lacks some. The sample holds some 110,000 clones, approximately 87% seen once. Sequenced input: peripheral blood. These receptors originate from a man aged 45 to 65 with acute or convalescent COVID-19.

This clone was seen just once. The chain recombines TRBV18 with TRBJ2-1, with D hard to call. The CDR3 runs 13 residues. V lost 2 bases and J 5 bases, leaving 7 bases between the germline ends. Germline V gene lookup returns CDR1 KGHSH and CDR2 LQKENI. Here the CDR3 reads CASSPESHNEQFF. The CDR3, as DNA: TGTGCCAGCTCACCAGAGAGCCACAATGAGCAGTTCTTC. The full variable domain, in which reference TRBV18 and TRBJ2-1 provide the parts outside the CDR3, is NAGVMQNPRHLVRRRGQEARLRCSPMKGHSHVYWYRQLPEEGLKFMVYLQKENIIDESGMPKERFSAEFPKEGPSILRIQQVVRGDSAAYFCASSPESHNEQFFGPGTRLTVL.

In nucleotides, the CDR3 is TGTGCCAGCAGCGCGCCGGGACAGCAACACGAGCAGTACTTC. Translated, it gives CASSAPGQQHEQYF. The rearrangement joins TRBV11-1 to TRBJ2-7, with TRBD1 matching over 7 bases. The germline CDR1 and CDR2 sequences are SGHAT and FQDESV (reference sequence). V trimming: 5 bases; J trimming: 5 bases; junction bases outside the gene matches: 9. This CDR3 comprises 14 residues.

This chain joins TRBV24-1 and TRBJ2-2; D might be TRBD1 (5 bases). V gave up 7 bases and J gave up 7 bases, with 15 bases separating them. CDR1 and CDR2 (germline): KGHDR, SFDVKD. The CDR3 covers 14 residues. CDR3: CATSPLDNFGELFF. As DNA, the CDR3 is TGTGCCACCAGCCCGTTGGACAACTTCGGGGAGCTGTTTTTT.

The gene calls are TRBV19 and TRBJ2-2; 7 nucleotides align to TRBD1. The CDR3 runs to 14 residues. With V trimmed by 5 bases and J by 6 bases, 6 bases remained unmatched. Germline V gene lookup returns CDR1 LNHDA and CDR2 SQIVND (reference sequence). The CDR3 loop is CASSFTGVAGELFF. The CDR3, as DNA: TGTGCCAGTAGTTTCACAGGGGTCGCCGGGGAGCTGTTTTTT.

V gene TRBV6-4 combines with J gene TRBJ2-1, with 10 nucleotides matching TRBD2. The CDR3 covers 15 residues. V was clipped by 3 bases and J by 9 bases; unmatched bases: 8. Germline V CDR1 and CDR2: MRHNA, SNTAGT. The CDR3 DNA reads TGTGCCAGCAGTGAGATAGCGGGAGGCGGGGTTGAGCAGTTCTTC. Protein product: CASSEIAGGGVEQFF.

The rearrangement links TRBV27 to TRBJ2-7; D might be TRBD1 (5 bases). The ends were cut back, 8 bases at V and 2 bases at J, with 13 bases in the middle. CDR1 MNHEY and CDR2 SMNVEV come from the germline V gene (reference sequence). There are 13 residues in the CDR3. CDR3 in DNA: TGTGCCAGCCTCAGGGAATTCCCCTACGAGCAGTACTTC. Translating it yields CASLREFPYEQYF.

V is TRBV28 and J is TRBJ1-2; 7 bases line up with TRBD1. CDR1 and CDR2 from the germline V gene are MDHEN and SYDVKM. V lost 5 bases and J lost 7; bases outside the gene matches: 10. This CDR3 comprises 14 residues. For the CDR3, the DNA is TGTGCCAGCAGTACATTTACAGGGGTGGCTGGCTACACCTTC. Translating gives CASSTFTGVAGYTF.

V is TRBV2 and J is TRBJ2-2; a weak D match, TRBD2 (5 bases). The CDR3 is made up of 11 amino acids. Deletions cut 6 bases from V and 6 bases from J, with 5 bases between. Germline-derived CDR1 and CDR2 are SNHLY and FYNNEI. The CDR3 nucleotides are TGTGCCAGCAGGAGGGCCGGGGAGCTGTTTTTT. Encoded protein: CASRRAGELFF.

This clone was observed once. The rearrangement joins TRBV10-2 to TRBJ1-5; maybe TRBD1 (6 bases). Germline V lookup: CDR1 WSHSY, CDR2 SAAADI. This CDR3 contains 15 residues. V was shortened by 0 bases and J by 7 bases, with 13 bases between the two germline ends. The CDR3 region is CASSESKGEDQPQHF. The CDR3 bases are TGCGCCAGCAGTGAGTCAAAGGGGGAAGACCAGCCCCAGCATTTT.

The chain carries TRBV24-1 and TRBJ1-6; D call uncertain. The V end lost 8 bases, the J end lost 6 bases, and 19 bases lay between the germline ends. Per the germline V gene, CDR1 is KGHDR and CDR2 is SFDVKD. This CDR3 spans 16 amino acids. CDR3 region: CATNLHGRPPNSPLHF. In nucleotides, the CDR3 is TGTGCCACCAATCTTCACGGGAGGCCACCTAATTCACCCCTCCACTTT.

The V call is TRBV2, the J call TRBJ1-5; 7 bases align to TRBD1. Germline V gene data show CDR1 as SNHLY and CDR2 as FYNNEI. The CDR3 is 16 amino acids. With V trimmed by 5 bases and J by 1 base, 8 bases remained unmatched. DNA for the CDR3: TGTGCCAGCAGTTCTACAGGGGCTGGGAGCAATCAGCCCCAGCATTTT. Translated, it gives CASSSTGAGSNQPQHF.

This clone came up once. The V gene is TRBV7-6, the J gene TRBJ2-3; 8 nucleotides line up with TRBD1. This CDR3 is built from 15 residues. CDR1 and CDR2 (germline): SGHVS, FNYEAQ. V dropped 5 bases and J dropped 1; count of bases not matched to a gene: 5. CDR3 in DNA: TGTGCCAGCAGCCGATTGACAGGGGGCACAGATACGCAGTATTTT. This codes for CASSRLTGGTDTQYF. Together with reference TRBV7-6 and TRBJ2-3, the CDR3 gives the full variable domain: GAGVSQSPRYKVTKRGQDVALRCDPISGHVSLYWYRQALGQGPEFLTYFNYEAQQDKSGLPNDRFSAERPEGSISTLTIQRTEQRDSAMYRCASSRLTGGTDTQYFGPGTRLTVL.

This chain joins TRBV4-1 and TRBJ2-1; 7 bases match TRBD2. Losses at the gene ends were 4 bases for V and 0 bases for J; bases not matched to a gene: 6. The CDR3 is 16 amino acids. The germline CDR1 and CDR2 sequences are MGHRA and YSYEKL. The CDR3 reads CASSRTREGSYNEQFF. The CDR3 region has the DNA TGCGCCAGCAGCCGGACCAGGGAGGGCTCCTACAATGAGCAGTTCTTC.

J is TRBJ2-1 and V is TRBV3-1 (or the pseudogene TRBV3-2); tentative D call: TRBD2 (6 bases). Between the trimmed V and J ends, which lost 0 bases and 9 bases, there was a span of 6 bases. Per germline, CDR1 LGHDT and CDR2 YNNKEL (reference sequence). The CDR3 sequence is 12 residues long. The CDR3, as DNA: TGTGCCAGCAGCCAAGAGGGAGGTGAGCAGTTCTTC. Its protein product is CASSQEGGEQFF.

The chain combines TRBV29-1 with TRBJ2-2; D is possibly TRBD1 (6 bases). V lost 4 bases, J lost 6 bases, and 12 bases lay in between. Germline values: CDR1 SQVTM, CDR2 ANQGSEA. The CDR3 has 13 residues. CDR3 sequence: CSVVAQGSGELFF. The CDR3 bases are TGCAGCGTTGTAGCACAGGGCTCCGGGGAGCTGTTTTTT.

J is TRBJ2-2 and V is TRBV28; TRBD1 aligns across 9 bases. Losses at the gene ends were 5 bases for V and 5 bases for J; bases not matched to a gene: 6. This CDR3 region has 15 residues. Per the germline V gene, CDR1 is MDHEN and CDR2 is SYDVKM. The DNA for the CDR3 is TGTGCCAGCAGTCGCCGGGACAGGGATACCGGGGAGCTGTTTTTT. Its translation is CASSRRDRDTGELFF.